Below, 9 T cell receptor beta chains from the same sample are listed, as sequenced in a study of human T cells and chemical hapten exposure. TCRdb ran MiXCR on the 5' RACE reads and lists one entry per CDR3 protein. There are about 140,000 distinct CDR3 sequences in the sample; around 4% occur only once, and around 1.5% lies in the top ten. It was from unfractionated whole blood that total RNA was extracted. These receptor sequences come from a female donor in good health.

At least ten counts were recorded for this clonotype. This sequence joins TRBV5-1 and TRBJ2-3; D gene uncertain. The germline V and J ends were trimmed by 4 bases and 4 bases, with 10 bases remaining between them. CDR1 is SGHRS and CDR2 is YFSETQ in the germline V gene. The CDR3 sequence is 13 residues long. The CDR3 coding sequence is TGCGCCAGCAGCATGACTGGCTCAGATACGCAGTATTTT. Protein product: CASSMTGSDTQYF.

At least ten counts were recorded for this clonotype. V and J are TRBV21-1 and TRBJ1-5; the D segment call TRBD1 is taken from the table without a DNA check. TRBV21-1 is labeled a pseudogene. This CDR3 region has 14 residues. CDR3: CASSRQRKNQPQHF. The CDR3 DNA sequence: TGTGCCAGCAGCAGACAGCGAAAAAATCAGCCCCAGCATTTT.

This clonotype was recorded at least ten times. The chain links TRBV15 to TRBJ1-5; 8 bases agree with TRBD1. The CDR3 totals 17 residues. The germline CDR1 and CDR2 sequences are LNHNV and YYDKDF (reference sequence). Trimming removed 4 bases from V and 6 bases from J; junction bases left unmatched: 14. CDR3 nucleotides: TGTGCCACCAGCAAAAACCTAGGGACAGGTATACGTCAGCCCCAGCATTTT. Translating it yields CATSKNLGTGIRQPQHF.

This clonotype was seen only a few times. CDR3 sequence: CASSLTAFGTYEQYF. CDR3 coding DNA: TGTGCCAGCAGCCTGACAGCATTCGGTACCTACGAGCAGTACTTC. This chain links TRBV5-6 with TRBJ2-7; D may be TRBD1 (5 bases). Germline V CDR1 and CDR2: SGHDT, YYEEEE. The ends were cut back, 4 bases at V and 2 bases at J, with 16 bases in the middle. This CDR3 has 15 residues.

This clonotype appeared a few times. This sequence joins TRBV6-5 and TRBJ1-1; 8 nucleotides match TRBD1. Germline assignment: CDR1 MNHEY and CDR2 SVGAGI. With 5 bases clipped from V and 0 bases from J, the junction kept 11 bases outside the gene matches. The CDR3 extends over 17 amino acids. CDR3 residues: CASSRTGISNMNTEAFF. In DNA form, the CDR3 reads TGTGCCAGCAGTCGGACAGGGATATCCAACATGAACACTGAAGCTTTCTTT.

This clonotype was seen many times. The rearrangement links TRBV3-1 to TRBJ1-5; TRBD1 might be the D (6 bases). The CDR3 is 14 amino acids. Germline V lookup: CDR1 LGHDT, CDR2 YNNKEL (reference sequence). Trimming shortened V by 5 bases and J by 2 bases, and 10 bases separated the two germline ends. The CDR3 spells CASSRDTGNQPQHF. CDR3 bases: TGTGCCAGCAGCAGGGACACCGGCAATCAGCCCCAGCATTTT.

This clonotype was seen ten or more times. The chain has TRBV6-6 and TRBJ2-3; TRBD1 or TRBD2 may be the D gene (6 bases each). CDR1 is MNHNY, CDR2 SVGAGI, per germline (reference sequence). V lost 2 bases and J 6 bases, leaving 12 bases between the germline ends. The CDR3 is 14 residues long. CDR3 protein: CASSYPGGGDTQYF. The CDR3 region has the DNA TGTGCCAGCAGTTACCCCGGAGGGGGGGATACGCAGTATTTT.

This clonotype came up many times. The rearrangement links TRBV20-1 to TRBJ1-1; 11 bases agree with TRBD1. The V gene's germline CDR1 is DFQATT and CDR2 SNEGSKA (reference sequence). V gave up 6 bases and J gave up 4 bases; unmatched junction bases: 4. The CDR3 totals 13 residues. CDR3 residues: CSAPGTGGTEAFF. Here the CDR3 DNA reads TGCAGTGCCCCCGGGACAGGGGGCACTGAAGCTTTCTTT.

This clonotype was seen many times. CDR3 DNA sequence: TGTGCCAGCAGCTTGGCCAAGCGGAGGGGTACCTACAATGAGCAGTTCTTC. Translation: CASSLAKRRGTYNEQFF. V usage is TRBV5-6 and J usage is TRBJ2-1; perhaps TRBD2 as D (6 bases). CDR1 is SGHDT, CDR2 YYEEEE, per germline. The CDR3 totals 17 residues. Trimming shortened V by 0 bases and J by 2 bases, and 15 bases separated the two germline ends.